The T cell receptor (beta chain) under discussion was sequenced for a study of regulatory T cells in long-lasting Graves disease. Study-wide points: Whereas new patients shared about 980 public clonotypes, persistent patients shared more, at approximately 2,700.

J lost 5 bases, V lost 6 bases, and 11 bases had no gene match. CDR3 length equals 16 residues. This clonotype was observed many times. Its specificity is unknown. The authors built TCR beta libraries using iRepertoire HTBI primers and Arm-PCR of CDR3 regions. One entry per CDR3 protein, called by TCRdb with MiXCR from the multiplex PCR reads. The data hold over 200,000 distinct CDR3 sequences, with around 17% observed a single time. Time point given: newly diagnosed GD, antithyroid drugs for less than 3 months. The TCR library was prepared using RNA isolated from PBMCs. This chain joins TRBV12-3 or TRBV12-4 and TRBJ2-3; 10 bases agree with TRBD2. Material: peripheral blood mononuclear cells (PBMCs), obtained at new diagnosis, from a patient treated with antithyroid drugs. The receptor was isolated from a female donor with Graves disease. The CDR3 protein is CASSPRVAGGRDTQYF. CDR3 sequence (DNA): TGTGCCAGCAGCCCCCGGGTAGCGGGAGGTAGAGATACGCAGTATTTT.